Listed below are T cell receptor beta chains from one sample, sequenced in a study of neurological immune-mediated disorders. One entry per CDR3 protein, called by TCRdb with MiXCR from the 5' RACE reads. The sample has 45,000 to 60,000 distinct CDR3 sequences, over 2% seen once. The sample consisted of PBMCs. The receptors stem from a man in his fifties or sixties with multiple sclerosis. Each CDR3 is given with its conserved first and last residue. The D gene is left open where the match is weak. The size field reads once, few, many, or a class for an expanded clone.

D: TRBD2
size: many
V: TRBV20-1
J: TRBJ2-3
DNA: TGCAGTGCTAGAGATTTAGCGGGGGGGCCAGATACGCAGTATTTT
CDR3: CSARDLAGGPDTQYF

D: TRBD2
size: many
V: TRBV12-3/TRBV12-4
J: TRBJ2-1
DNA: TGTGCCAGCACTCTGACTAGCGGGGGGAATGAGCAGTTCTTC
CDR3: CASTLTSGGNEQFF

D: TRBD1
size: many
V: TRBV12-3/TRBV12-4
J: TRBJ1-5
DNA: TGTGCCAGCAGGTTAACCGGGACAGATCAGCCCCAGCATTTT
CDR3: CASRLTGTDQPQHF

D: .
size: many
V: TRBV15
J: TRBJ2-5
DNA: TGTGCCACCTCCGGGGTGACACAAGAGACCCAGTACTTC
CDR3: CATSGVTQETQYF

D: TRBD1
size: many
V: TRBV7-2
J: TRBJ2-7
DNA: TGTGCCAGCAGCTTAGAGGGGGCGACCTACGAGCAGTACTTC
CDR3: CASSLEGATYEQYF

D: .
size: many
V: TRBV6-4
J: TRBJ2-1
DNA: TGTGCCAGCAGTGACTCTGTGGGGGCGACCTACAATGAGCAGTTCTTC
CDR3: CASSDSVGATYNEQFF

D: .
size: many
V: TRBV7-6
J: TRBJ1-1
DNA: TGTGCCAGCAGCTTAAGGGTGTTAATCTCTCTTCTCACTGAAGCTTTCTTT
CDR3: CASSLRVLISLLTEAFF

D: .
size: many
V: TRBV20-1
J: TRBJ2-1
DNA: TGCAGTGCTAGAGTCGGATACAATGAGCAGTTCTTC
CDR3: CSARVGYNEQFF

D: TRBD2
size: many
V: TRBV12-3/TRBV12-4
J: TRBJ2-2
DNA: TGTGCCAGCTCAAGGACTAGCGGGGGGACCGCGAACACCGGGGAGCTGTTTTTT
CDR3: CASSRTSGGTANTGELFF

D: .
size: many
V: TRBV6-2/TRBV6-3
J: TRBJ2-3
DNA: TGTGCCAGCAGTTACTCAGCATCAGATACGCAGTATTTT
CDR3: CASSYSASDTQYF

D: .
size: many
V: TRBV5-1
J: TRBJ1-2
DNA: TGCGCCAGCAGCTTCGACAACTATGGCTACACCTTC
CDR3: CASSFDNYGYTF

D: .
size: many
V: TRBV6-5
J: TRBJ2-7
DNA: TGTGCCAGCAGTTACAGCGGCAAGGGCGTTATCGAGCAGTACTTC
CDR3: CASSYSGKGVIEQYF

D: TRBD1
size: few
V: TRBV25-1
J: TRBJ1-2
DNA: TGTGCCAGCAGCGACTCACAGGGGAACTATGGCTACACCTTC
CDR3: CASSDSQGNYGYTF

D: TRBD1
size: many
V: TRBV5-1
J: TRBJ1-2
DNA: TGCGCCAGCAGCTTGGGACAGGGAGGCTATGGCTACACCTTC
CDR3: CASSLGQGGYGYTF

D: TRBD2
size: many
V: TRBV5-1
J: TRBJ2-5
DNA: TGCGCCAGCAGCAGACTAGCGGACCGCCAAGAGACCCAGTACTTC
CDR3: CASSRLADRQETQYF

D: TRBD1
size: many
V: TRBV20-1
J: TRBJ2-2
DNA: TGCAGTGCCCCGCGGGGACAGGGGAGGACCGGGGAGCTGTTTTTT
CDR3: CSAPRGQGRTGELFF

D: TRBD1
size: many
V: TRBV12-3/TRBV12-4
J: TRBJ1-2
DNA: TGTGCCAGCAGGGGGGGACAGTTCTATGGCTACACCTTC
CDR3: CASRGGQFYGYTF

D: .
size: many
V: TRBV28
J: TRBJ2-4
DNA: TGTGCCACCTTAGAGGGGGGGACCAAAAACATTCAGTACTTC
CDR3: CATLEGGTKNIQYF

D: .
size: many
V: TRBV21-1
J: TRBJ1-2
DNA: TGTGCCAGCCCAGGGCGGCTTGGCTACACCTTC
CDR3: CASPGRLGYTF

D: TRBD2
size: many
V: TRBV20-1
J: TRBJ2-7
DNA: TGCAGTACGACTAGCGGGGTCTACGAGCAGTACTTC
CDR3: CSTTSGVYEQYF

D: .
size: many
V: TRBV20-1
J: TRBJ1-3
DNA: TGCAGTGCCGACGTCTCTGGAAACACCATATATTTT
CDR3: CSADVSGNTIYF

D: .
size: few
V: TRBV19
J: TRBJ2-5
DNA: TGTGCCAGTAGTAAAGACGGGGACCGAGCGCAGACCCAGTACTTC
CDR3: CASSKDGDRAQTQYF

D: .
size: many
V: TRBV5-1
J: TRBJ2-1
DNA: TGCGCCAGCAGCTTAGTTCAGGGGTCCCCGGGTGAGCAGTTCTTC
CDR3: CASSLVQGSPGEQFF

D: TRBD1
size: many
V: TRBV7-2
J: TRBJ2-1
DNA: TGTGCCAGCAGCCCCGGGACAGGGGTATACAATGAGCAGTTCTTC
CDR3: CASSPGTGVYNEQFF

D: .
size: many
V: TRBV12-3/TRBV12-4
J: TRBJ2-3
DNA: TGTGCCAGCAGGCGGGATGAAGATACGCAGTATTTT
CDR3: CASRRDEDTQYF

D: .
size: few
V: TRBV9
J: TRBJ1-1
DNA: TGTGCCAGCAAGCCGGGGGAAACTGAAGCTTTCTTT
CDR3: CASKPGETEAFF

D: TRBD2
size: many
V: TRBV5-4
J: TRBJ2-5
DNA: TGTGCCAGCCGCCTAGCGGGGGGCGGGGAGACCCAGTACTTC
CDR3: CASRLAGGGETQYF

D: .
size: many
V: TRBV21-1
J: TRBJ2-7
DNA: TGTGCCAGCAGCAAATTATCCAGAGGCTACGAGCAGTACTTC
CDR3: CASSKLSRGYEQYF

D: TRBD1
size: many
V: TRBV20-1
J: TRBJ2-7
DNA: TGCAGTGCTTCAGCCGGGACAGCGACCTACGAGCAGTACTTC
CDR3: CSASAGTATYEQYF

D: .
size: many
V: TRBV15
J: TRBJ1-5
DNA: TGTGCCACCAGCGTAATCGTGGATATTGGCAGGCACAACCAGCCCCAGCATTTT
CDR3: CATSVIVDIGRHNQPQHF

D: TRBD2
size: many
V: TRBV7-6
J: TRBJ2-3
DNA: TGTGCCAGCAGCGCCCCTAGCGGGGGCCTGGGAGATACGCAGTATTTT
CDR3: CASSAPSGGLGDTQYF

D: TRBD1
size: many
V: TRBV29-1
J: TRBJ2-1
DNA: TGCAGCGTGGCTAGGACAGGGGTTTACAATGAGCAGTTCTTC
CDR3: CSVARTGVYNEQFF

D: TRBD2
size: many
V: TRBV15
J: TRBJ2-3
DNA: TGTGCCACCAGCAAAAGCGGGGTACGCACAGATACGCAGTATTTT
CDR3: CATSKSGVRTDTQYF

D: TRBD1
size: many
V: TRBV12-3/TRBV12-4
J: TRBJ1-2
DNA: TGTGCCAGCAGGACCAACAGGGGAAGCTATGGCTACACCTTC
CDR3: CASRTNRGSYGYTF

D: .
size: many
V: TRBV12-3/TRBV12-4
J: TRBJ1-1
DNA: TGTGCCAGCAGTTTACGGGAGAACACTGAAGCTTTCTTT
CDR3: CASSLRENTEAFF

D: .
size: many
V: TRBV15
J: TRBJ2-7
DNA: TGTGCCACCAGCAGTTGGGGGAGCGAGCAGTACTTC
CDR3: CATSSWGSEQYF